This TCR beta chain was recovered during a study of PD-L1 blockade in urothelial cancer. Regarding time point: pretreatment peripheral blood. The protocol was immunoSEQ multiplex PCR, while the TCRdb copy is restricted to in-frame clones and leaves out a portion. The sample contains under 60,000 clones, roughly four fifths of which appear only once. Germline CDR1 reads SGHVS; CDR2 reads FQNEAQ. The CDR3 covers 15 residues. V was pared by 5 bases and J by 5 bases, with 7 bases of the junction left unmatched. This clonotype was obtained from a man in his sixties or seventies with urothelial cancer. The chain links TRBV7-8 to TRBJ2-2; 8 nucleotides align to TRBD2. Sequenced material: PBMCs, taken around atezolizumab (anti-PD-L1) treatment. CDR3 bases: TGTGCCAGCAGCCCGCCCGGGGGGGGGACCGGGGAGCTGTTTTTT. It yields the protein CASSPPGGGTGELFF.